The 19 T cell receptor beta chains in this list originate from one sample, sequenced in a study of T cells in Graves' hyperthyroidism and ophthalmopathy. Authors of the study amplified TCR beta CDR3 regions from RNA transcripts. RT-PCR in the first round (using the HTBI primer set) targeted the TCR CDR3. From the multiplex PCR reads, TCRdb called clonotypes with MiXCR, one entry per CDR3 protein. The table shows about 380,000 distinct CDR3 sequences, with more than 11% occurring only once. Material for sequencing was blood. These receptors all stem from a woman aged 60-75 years with Graves' hyperthyroidism.

This clonotype was observed at least ten times. The chain employs TRBV5-1 and TRBJ2-7; the D gene is possibly TRBD1 (6 bases). This CDR3 is built from 13 residues. In germline, CDR1 is SGHRS, CDR2 YFSETQ. Trimming pared 2 bases from V and 6 bases from J, leaving 12 bases between. The CDR3 sequence: CASSLNTGSEQYF. CDR3 nucleotide sequence: TGCGCCAGCAGCTTAAACACAGGGTCCGAGCAGTACTTC.

This clonotype occurred a few times. CDR3 sequence: CASSRVADTQYF. Here the CDR3 DNA reads TGTGCCAGCAGCCGGGTCGCAGATACGCAGTATTTT. The J gene is TRBJ2-3, the V gene TRBV5-6; no definite D call. The germline V gene has CDR1 SGHDT and CDR2 YYEEEE. The length of the CDR3 is 12 residues. Trimming shortened V by 4 bases and J by 4 bases, and 7 bases separated the two germline ends.

This clonotype was counted a few times. J is TRBJ2-7 and V is TRBV6-5; the match to TRBD2 covers 9 bases. The CDR3 totals 15 residues. The germline CDR1 and CDR2 sequences are MNHEY and SVGAGI. The V and J ends lost 2 bases and 5 bases, in that order; junction bases with no gene match: 7. The CDR3 region has the DNA TGTGCCAGCAGTTACGGGCGGGAGGGCCCGAACGAGCAGTACTTC. Translated: CASSYGREGPNEQYF.

This clonotype showed up many times. V usage is TRBV11-2 and J usage is TRBJ2-1, with TRBD1 as a possible D gene (6 bases). Germline CDR1 SGHAT, CDR2 FQNNGV. This CDR3 spans 14 amino acids. The V gene lost 0 bases and the J gene lost 8 bases, with 11 bases spanning the gap. The DNA of the CDR3 is TGTGCCAGCAGCTTAGATGGACAGTGGTATGAGCAGTTCTTC. Translation: CASSLDGQWYEQFF. The whole variable domain, remainder taken from reference TRBV11-2 and TRBJ2-1, is EAGVAQSPRYKIIEKRQSVAFWCNPISGHATLYWYQQILGQGPKLLIQFQNNGVVDDSQLPKDRFSAERLKGVDSTLKIQPAKLEDSAVYLCASSLDGQWYEQFFGPGTRLTVL.

This clonotype was seen ten or more times. This chain joins TRBV11-3 and TRBJ2-3, with a possible D match to TRBD2 (6 bases). Germline loops: CDR1 SGHNT, CDR2 YENEEA. This CDR3 is built from 17 residues. V was clipped by 6 bases and J by 5 bases, with 24 bases between them. The CDR3 bases are TGTGCCAGCAGTTCCCGCGGGACGGACCCGGGGCGAGATACGCAGTATTTT. It codes for CASSSRGTDPGRDTQYF.

This clonotype was counted between two and nine times. The chain links TRBV5-5 to TRBJ1-1; no clear D gene. The germline V and J ends were trimmed by 4 bases and 0 bases, with 7 bases remaining between them. The germline V gene has CDR1 SGHKS and CDR2 YYEKEE (reference sequence). The CDR3 runs to 13 residues. The CDR3, as DNA: TGTGCCAGCAGCCCGCTAATGAACACTGAAGCTTTCTTT. It is translated as CASSPLMNTEAFF.

This clonotype has ten or more counts. The chain carries TRBV11-2 and TRBJ1-2; the match to TRBD1 covers 12 bases. V dropped 2 bases and J dropped 7; count of bases not matched to a gene: 11. The CDR3 loop spans 17 amino acids. Germline V gene lookup returns CDR1 SGHAT and CDR2 FQNNGV. The CDR3 protein is CASSLFSRGTGGLGYTF. CDR3 nucleotide sequence: TGTGCCAGCAGCTTATTCTCCAGGGGGACAGGGGGCCTTGGCTACACCTTC.

At least ten counts were recorded for this clonotype. The chain carries TRBV29-1 and TRBJ1-1, with D perhaps matching TRBD1 (5 bases). The V and J ends lost 1 base and 4 bases respectively, with 10 bases between them. From germline, CDR1 is SQVTM and CDR2 ANQGSEA. This CDR3 comprises 13 residues. Here the CDR3 DNA reads TGCAGCGTTGAAGGGGGCAAGGTCACTGAAGCTTTCTTT. Translated: CSVEGGKVTEAFF.

The chain links TRBV5-6 to TRBJ1-4; no reliable D call. The CDR3 contains 16 residues. V was shortened by 4 bases and J by 0 bases, with 13 bases between the two germline ends. Germline assignment: CDR1 SGHDT and CDR2 YYEEEE. CDR3 region: CASSREYPATNEKLFF. The CDR3 DNA is TGTGCCAGCAGCCGGGAGTATCCTGCAACTAATGAAAAACTGTTTTTT.

The sample holds many counts of this clonotype. This chain joins TRBV7-2 and TRBJ1-2; TRBD1 might be the D (6 bases). This CDR3 has 16 amino acids. CDR1 is SGHTA and CDR2 is FQGNSA in the germline V gene. The ends were cut back, 7 bases at V and 4 bases at J, with 22 bases in the middle. CDR3 DNA: TGTGCCAGCAACCTCAGGGGAGCAGTCGATAGCTATGGCTACACCTTC. It translates to CASNLRGAVDSYGYTF. Full variable domain (missing parts from reference TRBV7-2 and TRBJ1-2): GAGVSQSPSNKVTEKGKDVELRCDPISGHTALYWYRQSLGQGLEFLIYFQGNSAPDKSGLPSDRFSAERTGGSVSTLTIQRTQQEDSAVYLCASNLRGAVDSYGYTFGSGTRLTVV.

This clonotype has ten or more counts. V usage is TRBV7-9 and J usage is TRBJ2-4; no clear D gene. Germline loops: CDR1 SEHNR, CDR2 FQNEAQ (reference sequence). CDR3 size: 12 residues. V lost 1 base and J 8 bases, leaving 6 bases between the germline ends. CDR3 DNA sequence: TGTGCCAGCAGCTTAGATGGGGACATTCAGTACTTC. This gives the protein CASSLDGDIQYF.

This chain uses TRBV19 with TRBJ1-5; a possible D gene is TRBD1 (6 bases). V lost 8 bases and J lost 0, with 11 bases in between. The CDR3 runs to 14 residues. Per germline, CDR1 LNHDA and CDR2 SQIVND (reference sequence). The CDR3 spells CASDGQYSNQPQHF. As DNA, the CDR3 is TGTGCCAGTGACGGACAGTATAGCAATCAGCCCCAGCATTTT.

V is TRBV11-2 and J is TRBJ2-1, with 14 bases lining up with TRBD2. V gave up 5 bases and J gave up 6 bases; unmatched junction bases: 9. Germline-derived CDR1 and CDR2 are SGHAT and FQNNGV. The CDR3 covers 17 residues. The CDR3 DNA sequence: TGTGCCAGCAGCAGGATCCTGGGGACTAGCGGGGGCAATGAGCAGTTCTTC. It specifies CASSRILGTSGGNEQFF.

This clonotype was detected many times. The gene calls are TRBV24-1 and TRBJ2-1, with no clear D. Trimming removed 4 bases from V and 8 bases from J, with 17 bases in between. The CDR3 spans 15 residues. Germline V lookup: CDR1 KGHDR, CDR2 SFDVKD. The CDR3 loop reads CATSDPGQEDDEQFF. Here the CDR3 DNA reads TGTGCCACCAGTGACCCGGGCCAAGAGGACGATGAGCAGTTCTTC.

This clonotype showed up many times. The J gene is TRBJ2-5, the V gene TRBV13; D not resolved. V was clipped by 5 bases and J by 7 bases, with 23 bases between them. Germline assignment: CDR1 PRHDT and CDR2 FYEKMQ (reference sequence). The CDR3 covers 16 residues. Here the CDR3 reads CASSPGALLVVGTQYF. Here the CDR3 DNA reads TGTGCCAGCAGCCCAGGCGCATTGCTGGTGGTTGGGACCCAGTACTTC.

The chain combines TRBV10-3 with TRBJ2-6; 9 bases map to TRBD2. The CDR3 totals 16 residues. Germline trimming cut 2 bases from V and 2 bases from J; bases unmatched to any gene: 1. The germline V gene has CDR1 ENHRY and CDR2 SYGVKD. CDR3 nucleotides: TGTGCCATCAGTGAGAGACTAGCGGCTGGGGCCAACGTCCTGACTTTC. It is translated as CAISERLAAGANVLTF.

This clonotype has a handful of counts. V and J are TRBV20-1 and TRBJ1-2, with 7 bases identical to TRBD1. V lost 5 bases and J lost 5; bases outside the gene matches: 11. Germline V gene data show CDR1 as DFQATT and CDR2 as SNEGSKA (reference sequence). This CDR3 has 14 residues. CDR3 residues: CSAGENRGRYGYTF. The CDR3 DNA is TGCAGTGCTGGCGAAAACAGGGGACGGTATGGCTACACCTTC.

This clonotype was observed many times. J is TRBJ2-7 and V is TRBV28; D call uncertain. Per the germline V gene, CDR1 is MDHEN and CDR2 is SYDVKM. With 3 bases removed from V and 4 bases from J, the gap between germline ends came to 4 bases. This CDR3 has 11 residues. CDR3 sequence (DNA): TGTGCCAGCAGTTTTCTTTACGAGCAGTACTTC. This sequence encodes CASSFLYEQYF.

This clonotype was seen many times. The chain is built from TRBV5-1 and TRBJ2-3; 9 bases map to TRBD2. Trimming at V came to 3 bases and at J to 1 base, leaving 6 bases not matched to a gene. CDR1 is SGHRS, CDR2 YFSETQ, per germline. This CDR3 comprises 16 residues. CDR3: CASSSGWTSGTDTQYF. In DNA form, the CDR3 reads TGCGCCAGCAGCTCAGGATGGACTAGCGGCACAGATACGCAGTATTTT.